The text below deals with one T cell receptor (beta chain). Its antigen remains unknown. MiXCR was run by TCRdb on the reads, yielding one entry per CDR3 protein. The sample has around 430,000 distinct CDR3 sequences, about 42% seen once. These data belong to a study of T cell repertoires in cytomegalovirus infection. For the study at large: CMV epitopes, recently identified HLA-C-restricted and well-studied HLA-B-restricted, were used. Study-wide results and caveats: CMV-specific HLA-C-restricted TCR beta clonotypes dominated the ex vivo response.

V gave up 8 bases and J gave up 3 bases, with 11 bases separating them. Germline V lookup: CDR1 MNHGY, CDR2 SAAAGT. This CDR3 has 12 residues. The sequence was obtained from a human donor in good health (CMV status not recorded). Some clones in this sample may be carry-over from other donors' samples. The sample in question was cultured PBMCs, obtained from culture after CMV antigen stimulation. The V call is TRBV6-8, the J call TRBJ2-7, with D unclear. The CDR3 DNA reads TGTGCCAGCGGGCAGACCCTCTACGAGCAGTACTTC. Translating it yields CASGQTLYEQYF.